This T cell receptor beta chain was sequenced for a study of cytomegalovirus exposure and HLA in healthy donors. Study in general: Drawn from HLA-typed donors, around 85 million unique TCRs were held in an early data release.

CDR1 and CDR2 from the germline V gene are LGHNA and YSLEER. This CDR3 region has 16 residues. Losses at the gene ends were 0 bases for V and 1 base for J; bases not matched to a gene: 2. General study results and limits: One variant, a missense change in DCLRE1C, was linked in a later analysis to TCR beta V- and J-gene trimming. Later analysis indicated greater clonal expansion among HLA-associated TCR beta chains than among equally common other chains. Some V segments (TRBV6-2 and TRBV6-3 among them) were excluded as indistinguishable.

The study ran its PCR with 60 Vbeta and 13 Jbeta primers. The assay was immunoSEQ multiplex PCR, and TCRdb's table has in-frame clones only and misses some. The sample shows about 100,000 clones, roughly three quarters of them seen only once. This clone was counted a few times. What it recognizes is unknown. The TCR originated in a woman between 40 and 50 years old in good health and CMV-seronegative. Sequenced sample: PBMCs. The chain links TRBV4-3 to TRBJ2-4; 8 positions agree with TRBD1. In nucleotides, the CDR3 is TGCGCCAGCAGCCAAGACAGGGGGCCTGCCAAAAACATTCAGTACTTC. Its protein is CASSQDRGPAKNIQYF.